This TCR beta chain was sequenced during a study of control samples from healthy donors and cancer patients. V lost 7 bases and J lost 8, with 14 bases in between. Germline CDR1 is MNHEY and CDR2 is SMNVEV (reference sequence). The CDR3 covers 12 residues. This table comes from immunoSEQ multiplex PCR, and its TCRdb copy is limited to in-frame clones, with some not included. The repertoire holds more than 95,000 clones, with around 92% as singletons. Sequenced: PBMCs. This sequence originates from a man aged 80 or over with head and neck cancer. The chain couples TRBV27 to TRBJ1-2; no reliable D call. The CDR3 protein is CASKSPWEGYTF. Here the CDR3 DNA reads TGTGCCAGCAAGTCCCCTTGGGAGGGCTACACCTTC.